The present T cell receptor (beta chain) was sequenced within a study of vaccination effects on CD4 cells after COVID-19. About the study: Subjects were given two BNT162b2 or mRNA-1273 vaccine doses. The study's findings and limits: The study got few convalescent patients and did not collect any early post-infection timepoints. The study found marked clonal contraction of infection- and vaccine-induced clones late after vaccination.

Germline lookup yields CDR1 SGHDN and CDR2 FVKESK. CDR3 size: 14 residues. With 5 bases clipped from V and 7 bases from J, the junction kept 9 bases outside the gene matches. Profiled with immunoSEQ multiplex PCR; TCRdb holds only in-frame clones, not every one. The data contain 23,000 or so clones, around 74% of them singletons. Expansion with viral peptide pools was applied to antigen-specific CD4+ T cells by the ViraFEST assay prior to sequencing. Investigators separated out CD4+ T cells once around nine days of culture had passed. In the vaccine recipients, nucleocapsid antibodies were negative and there was no prior SARS-CoV-2 infection. IL-2 at about 9.7 IU/ml and peptides at around 9.1 ug/ml were added to cultured PBMC, around 2.2 million per well. This clone appeared a few times. Antigen specificity is unknown.

The sample in question was CD4+ T cells from PBMCs cultured with SARS-CoV-2 spike peptides, obtained before COVID-19 vaccination. The chain has TRBV14 and TRBJ1-2, with TRBD1 matching over 8 bases. This TCR was recovered from a human donor who received a COVID-19 vaccine. DNA for the CDR3: TGTGCCAGCAGCGCACGATCCACAGGGGGTGGCTACACCTTC. Its protein is CASSARSTGGGYTF.